This T cell receptor (beta chain) was identified during a study of shared clonotypes between healthy human individuals. Study-wide findings and caveats: Since donors were few, the genetic and exposure-history diversity represented was limited.

Details on this clone: Antigen: not known.

CDR3 size: 18 residues. Germline loops: CDR1 MGHRA, CDR2 YSYEKL. J lost 4 bases, V lost 0 bases, and 11 bases had no gene match. CD4+ cell separation produced CD45RA+ naive and CD45RA-negative memory subsets. Some clones are missing from TCRdb's copy, which holds only in-frame ones; the method was immunoSEQ multiplex PCR. The top ten hold roughly 1.5% of the sample, which has 950,000 to 1,300,000 clones, 75% seen once. The material sequenced was memory CD4+ T cells sorted from blood. The sample's subset: CD45RA-negative fraction. The rearrangement links TRBV4-1 to TRBJ2-3; 9 bases match TRBD2. The TCR sequence derives from a young man in good health. The CDR3 region is CASSQDFAGGMRADTQYF. The CDR3 DNA is TGCGCCAGCAGCCAAGATTTTGCGGGGGGGATGAGAGCAGATACGCAGTATTTT.